The source of this T cell receptor beta chain is a study of T cells after posttransplantation cyclophosphamide. A marrow graft followed busulfan-fludarabine conditioning, with cyclophosphamide on days +3 and +4. Germline loops: CDR1 PRHDT, CDR2 FYEKMQ (reference sequence). The CDR3 is made up of 19 amino acids. Between the trimmed V and J ends, which lost 1 base and 4 bases, there was a span of 23 bases. A few counts support this clone. Its target is not known. Study-wide points: Recipient CMV seropositivity and CMV reactivation strongly tracked TRB clonality.

Method: immunoSEQ multiplex PCR; TCRdb's copy keeps in-frame clones and lacks some. This repertoire lists more than 10,000 clones without singletons; roughly 27% sits in the top ten. Material: PBMCs, obtained after allogeneic stem cell transplant with posttransplant cyclophosphamide. The chain recombines TRBV13 with TRBJ2-1; a weak D match, TRBD1 (5 bases). The receptor was derived from a female patient aged 40 to 55 who received an allogeneic stem cell transplant from an unrelated donor, was CMV-positive, and had acute GVHD only. Some T cells may trace back to the graft donor. In nucleotides, the CDR3 is TGTGCCAGCAGCTTAGTTACCGACAGTTCACATCCTAGATACAATGAGCAGTTCTTC. It translates to CASSLVTDSSHPRYNEQFF.